A single T cell receptor (beta chain) is shown here with its context. Its recognized antigen is unknown. Per-nucleotide qualities are absent, and no much larger clonotype sits a single base away. The source of the sample is a study of blood T cells in healthy people across ages (dated by TCRdb to about 2015). For context, the study as a whole: In model experiments, template switching captured about one uniquely barcoded TCR beta cDNA molecule for every two T cells. The study analyzed two additional independent replicas of 1 million unique cDNA reads from the same blood draw for two donors, one aged 18 to 29 and one aged 80 or older. Donors of different ages were randomly distributed across sequencing lanes to avoid experimental bias. Donors were grouped into four age groups: young (average 16 years), middle-aged (39), aged (around 62) and long-lived (approximately 82). The study measured age-related changes in TCR beta repertoire diversity using deep sequencing normalized with unique cDNA molecular identifiers. General findings and caveats noted by the study authors: Observed TCR beta diversity correlated strongly with the percentage of naive T cells measured by flow cytometry. Since profiling was done on bulk unsorted PBMCs, naive and antigen-experienced compartments could not be conclusively compared. As age increased, observed TCR beta diversity per million T cells dropped in a roughly linear way, and a significant reduction was already evident by age approximately 40. Estimates of total diversity from one million sequenced T cells were regarded as lower bounds and underestimates. The CMV infection status of donors was not known, potentially confounding age-related changes in expanded clonotypes. Compared with the aged group, the long-lived group had more naive CD4+ T cells, fewer expanded clones and increased TCR diversity, suggesting age selection.

The CDR3 runs 15 residues from the cysteine to the phenylalanine. Of the read, only the CDR3 DNA is kept; its 45 bases are in frame from base 1. From the germline V gene, CDR1 is SGHVS and CDR2 is FQNEAQ. Cut back by 6 bases and 1 base, the V and J ends lie 13 bases apart. Libraries were prepared through 5' RACE. The sequencer was an Illumina HiSeq 2500. A second PCR of roughly 7 to 11 cycles was performed with a sample-barcoded 5' primer and a J-beta primer mix. A unique molecular identifier was introduced onto each TCR beta cDNA molecule by a template-switch 5' adaptor carrying 12 random nucleotides. At least 2.5 million CDR3-containing paired-end reads were obtained from each sample. The Mint cDNA synthesis kit, primed by a TRBC-specific oligonucleotide, was used to synthesize first-strand cDNA from all RNA. All cDNA was treated with uracil-DNA glycosylase and then went through a first 18-cycle PCR with the universal primers M1SS and BC2_uni_R. The authors' analysis ran thus. For normalization, 1 million high-quality reads were randomly selected from each sample, with every read carrying a distinct molecular identifier. Reads with shared molecular identifiers were discarded instead of being binned into consensus sequences. MiTCR, run with a Q25 quality threshold and the strictest error-elimination algorithm, handled CDR3 identification, clonotype clustering and error correction. A nonparametric unseen species model using Euler transformation provided a lower-bound estimate of total TCR beta diversity. TCRdb passed the public sequencing reads through fastp at Q25 and MiXCR, retaining productive beta sequences. One record per CDR3 amino acid sequence lists the most common genes and DNA. The authors' filters were not applied to this entry. The sample has approximately 800,000 distinct CDR3 sequences on record, roughly 50% of them singletons. The ten largest clones capture under 50% of the sample.

The 35 to 40 donors, aged about 6 to 95 years, were systemically healthy Caucasian individuals from Russia. About 9.1 milliliters of peripheral blood were collected from each donor into EDTA-treated Vacutainer tubes. Ficoll-Paque density-gradient centrifugation was used to isolate PBMCs, with at least 6.5 million per sample. Trizol reagent was used to extract total RNA from PBMCs, with at least 6 micrograms per sample. The percentages of naive CD45RAhigh/CD27high T cells were determined by flow cytometry on a PBMC aliquot from every donor. Here the chain combines TRBV7-8 and TRBJ1-5; TRBD1 is a possible D gene, resting on 5 matching bases. The sequence derives from a man older than 75 in good health. Sequencing was performed on blood. The nucleotide sequence reads TGTGCCAGCAGGGCCAGGGATGCGAGCAATCAGCCCCAGCATTTT. Translation gives CASRARDASNQPQHF.